A selection of T cell receptor beta chains follows, all from one sample in a study of cytotoxic CD8 clonotypes in ibrutinib-treated CLL. Method: immunoSEQ multiplex PCR; TCRdb's copy keeps in-frame clones and lacks some. Found here are some 130,000 clones, over 75% of them singletons; the top ten hold roughly 1.9%. The input for sequencing was PBMCs, taken after 24 months of ibrutinib treatment. Every receptor here comes from a human donor with chronic lymphocytic leukemia. The CDR3 runs from the conserved cysteine through the conserved F or W. The D gene is left open where the match is weak. Not every row has a clone size; where given, it reads once, few, many or a size class.

d_gene,v_gene,abundance,j_gene,CDR3nt,CDR3aa
TRBD1,TRBV5-1,once,TRBJ2-2,TGCGCCAGCAGCTTGGCCGACAGGGGGCGATACACCGGGGAGCTGTTTTTT,CASSLADRGRYTGELFF
TRBD2,TRBV10-3,-,TRBJ2-6,TGTGCCATCAGTGTGGATAGCGGGGGGTCCTCTGGGGCCAACGTCCTGACTTTC,CAISVDSGGSSGANVLTF
TRBD1,TRBV18,-,TRBJ2-7,TGTGCCAGCTCACCCCCTCAGACCGGGACAGGTGGTGGGGTACAGTACTTC,CASSPPQTGTGGGVQYF
-,TRBV7-2,once,TRBJ1-1,TGTGCCAGCAGCCCCTCCACGCGGAACACTGAAGCTTTCTTT,CASSPSTRNTEAFF
TRBD2,TRBV2,-,TRBJ2-7,TGTGCCAGCAGCACGAGGGAGGGACGGCAGTACTTC,CASSTREGRQYF
-,TRBV5-1,-,TRBJ1-5,TGCGCCAGCAGCCCCGGACCGCTTAGCAATCAGCCCCAGCATTTT,CASSPGPLSNQPQHF
TRBD1,TRBV28,once,TRBJ1-2,TGTGCCAGTTATATTTCAGGGGGCTATGGCTACACCTTC,CASYISGGYGYTF
-,TRBV2,-,TRBJ1-2,TGTGCCAGCAGTGACCCCCCCATCCAGGGACCCTCTAAGTACTATGGCTACACCTTC,CASSDPPIQGPSKYYGYTF
-,TRBV28,-,TRBJ2-7,TGTGCCAGCAGCCCACTCCGGGACAAGGGGGAGCAGTACTTC,CASSPLRDKGEQYF
-,TRBV18,once,TRBJ1-5,TGTGCCAGCTCACCGGGGGAGAATCAGCCCCAGCATTTT,CASSPGENQPQHF
-,TRBV5-4,once,TRBJ2-5,TGTGCCAGCAGCTTGCAGCTCCCCGGCCAAGAGACCCAGTACTTC,CASSLQLPGQETQYF
-,TRBV7-2,-,TRBJ2-7,TGTGCCAGCAGCTTAGAGACAGTCTACGAGCAGTACTTC,CASSLETVYEQYF
TRBD1,TRBV28,-,TRBJ2-7,TGTGCCAGCGCAGGGGGTACCTACGAGCAGTACTTC,CASAGGTYEQYF
-,TRBV6-5,-,TRBJ2-2,TGTGCCAGCAGTTACTCGGCAGGTTACACCGGGGAGCTGTTTTTT,CASSYSAGYTGELFF
-,TRBV10-3,-,TRBJ2-5,TGTGCCATCAGTGCAGGGACGGGAGAGACCCAGTACTTC,CAISAGTGETQYF
-,TRBV5-4,-,TRBJ2-7,TGTGCCAGCAGCTTGGCCCGCGAGCAGTACTTC,CASSLAREQYF
TRBD1,TRBV28,once,TRBJ1-2,TGTGCCAGCAGCGGGGACAGGTCCTACTATGGCTACACCTTC,CASSGDRSYYGYTF
-,TRBV4-2,once,TRBJ2-1,TGTGCCAGCAGCCAAGAGACGGGCAGGGGGGGCAATGAGCAGTTCTTC,CASSQETGRGGNEQFF
TRBD2,TRBV5-1,-,TRBJ2-5,TGCGCCAGCGCAGGGGGGACTAGCGGGAATGTTAAGACCCAGTACTTC,CASAGGTSGNVKTQYF
TRBD2,TRBV7-3,once,TRBJ2-5,TGTGCCAGCAGCTTTAGCGGGGGGGCAGGTGAGACCCAGTACTTC,CASSFSGGAGETQYF
TRBD1,TRBV25-1,few,TRBJ1-4,TGTGCCAGCAGTGAAGGGGGAACAGGGGGACGTGAAAAACTGTTTTTT,CASSEGGTGGREKLFF
-,TRBV7-2,-,TRBJ1-4,TGTGCCAGCAGCCCCCGACCCGGGGCTAATGAAAAACTGTTTTTT,CASSPRPGANEKLFF
TRBD1,TRBV28,-,TRBJ1-2,TGTGCCAGCAGTTCCGGACAGGGGCCAAGTGTGGGCTACACCTTC,CASSSGQGPSVGYTF
-,TRBV29-1,-,TRBJ2-1,TGCAGCGTTGATGTCGGCTCCTACAATGAGCAGTTCTTC,CSVDVGSYNEQFF
-,TRBV28,-,TRBJ1-1,TGTGCCAGCAGTGCAACCGGGACCGGGGCTTTCTTT,CASSATGTGAFF
TRBD2,TRBV7-8,-,TRBJ2-1,TGTGCCAGCAGTTTGGGGGGGACCCCTGAGCAGAATGAGCAGTTCTTC,CASSLGGTPEQNEQFF
TRBD1,TRBV6-5,few,TRBJ2-7,TGTGCCAGCAGCCCCCCCCGAGGGACAGGGAACGAGCAGTACTTC,CASSPPRGTGNEQYF
TRBD1,TRBV4-1,-,TRBJ1-4,TGCGCCAGCAGCCAAGATAGCGGGACAGGGGATGAAAAACTGTTTTTT,CASSQDSGTGDEKLFF
-,TRBV7-2,-,TRBJ1-4,TGTGCCAGCAGCTTGGGTTCCACTGCAACTAATGAAAAACTGTTTTTT,CASSLGSTATNEKLFF
-,TRBV4-3,-,TRBJ2-3,TGCGCCAGCAGCCAAGCTCCTTACGGTAGGGATACGCAGTATTTT,CASSQAPYGRDTQYF
-,TRBV28,-,TRBJ2-7,TGTGCCAGCAGCCCCAGATTTCGACCGTACGAGCAGTACTTC,CASSPRFRPYEQYF
TRBD1,TRBV6-1,-,TRBJ2-7,TGTGCCAGCAGTGAAGGGGGACAGGGTCACTACGAGCAGTACTTC,CASSEGGQGHYEQYF
-,TRBV4-1,-,TRBJ1-2,TGCGCCAGCAGCCAAGCGGGCAGGGCCACCTATGGCTACACCTTC,CASSQAGRATYGYTF
TRBD1,TRBV4-2,-,TRBJ1-1,TGTGCCAGCAGCGCCGGACAGGGGGTGACTTCTAATCAAGCTTTCTTT,CASSAGQGVTSNQAFF
-,TRBV7-9,-,TRBJ2-4,TGTGCCAGCAGCTTAGGACAGTTTCAGTACTTC,CASSLGQFQYF
-,TRBV19,-,TRBJ1-2,TGTGCCAGTAGTATAATGGTAGGAGCTAACTATGGCTACACCTTC,CASSIMVGANYGYTF
-,TRBV5-6,-,TRBJ2-7,TGTGCCAGCAGCTTGCCGGTCGGCGAGCAGTACTTC,CASSLPVGEQYF
-,TRBV7-6,-,TRBJ1-5,TGTGCCAGCAGCTTAGGGCCTACGGTCTCGGGCAATCAGCCCCAGCATTTT,CASSLGPTVSGNQPQHF
TRBD1,TRBV9,-,TRBJ2-3,TGTGCCAGCAGCGTATTAGGTCGGACAGGGCTCGTTAATACGCAGTATTTT,CASSVLGRTGLVNTQYF
TRBD2,TRBV7-8,-,TRBJ2-1,TGTGCCAGCAGCTTAGTAACTAGCGGGGGGGCCTTCTTGGATAATGAGCAGTTCTTC,CASSLVTSGGAFLDNEQFF
-,TRBV10-3,-,TRBJ2-2,TGTGCCATCTCCGGCCAGGGAAACACCGGGGAGCTGTTTTTT,CAISGQGNTGELFF
-,TRBV6-1,-,TRBJ1-2,TGTGCCAGCAGTGAACGGGTCGTGGGCTACACCTTC,CASSERVVGYTF